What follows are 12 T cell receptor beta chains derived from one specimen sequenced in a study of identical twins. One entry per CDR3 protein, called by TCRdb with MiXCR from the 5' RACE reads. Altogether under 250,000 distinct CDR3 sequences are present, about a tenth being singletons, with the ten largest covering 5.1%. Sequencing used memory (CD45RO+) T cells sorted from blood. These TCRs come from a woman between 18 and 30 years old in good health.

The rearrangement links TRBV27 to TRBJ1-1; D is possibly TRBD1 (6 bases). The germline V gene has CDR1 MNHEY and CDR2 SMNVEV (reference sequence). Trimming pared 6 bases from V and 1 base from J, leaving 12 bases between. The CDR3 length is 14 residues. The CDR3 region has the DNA TGTGCCAGCAGCCATACAGGGCCGAACACTGAAGCTTTCTTT. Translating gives CASSHTGPNTEAFF.

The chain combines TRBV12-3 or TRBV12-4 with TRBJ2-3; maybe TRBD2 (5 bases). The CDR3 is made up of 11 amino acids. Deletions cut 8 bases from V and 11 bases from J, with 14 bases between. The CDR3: CASRKRFWQYF. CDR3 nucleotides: TGTGCCAGCCGGAAGCGGTTTTGGCAGTATTTT.

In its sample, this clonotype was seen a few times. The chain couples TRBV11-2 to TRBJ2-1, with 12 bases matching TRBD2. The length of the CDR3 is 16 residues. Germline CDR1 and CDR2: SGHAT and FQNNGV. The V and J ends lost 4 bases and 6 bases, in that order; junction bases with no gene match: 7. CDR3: CASSSRTSGGPNEQFF. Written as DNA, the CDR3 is TGTGCCAGCAGCTCTCGAACTAGCGGGGGGCCCAATGAGCAGTTCTTC.

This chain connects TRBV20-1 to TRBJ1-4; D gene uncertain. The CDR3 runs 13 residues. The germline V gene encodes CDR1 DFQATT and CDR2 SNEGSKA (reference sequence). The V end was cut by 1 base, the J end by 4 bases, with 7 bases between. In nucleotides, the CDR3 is TGCAGTGCTAGAGGCACGTATAATGAAAAACTGTTTTTT. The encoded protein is CSARGTYNEKLFF.

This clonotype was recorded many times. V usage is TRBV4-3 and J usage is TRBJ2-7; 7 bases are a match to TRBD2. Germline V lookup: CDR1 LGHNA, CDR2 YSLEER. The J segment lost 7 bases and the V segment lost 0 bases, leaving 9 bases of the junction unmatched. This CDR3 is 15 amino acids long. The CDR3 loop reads CASSQDWKAGTEQYF. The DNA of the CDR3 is TGCGCCAGCAGCCAAGATTGGAAAGCGGGAACGGAGCAGTACTTC.

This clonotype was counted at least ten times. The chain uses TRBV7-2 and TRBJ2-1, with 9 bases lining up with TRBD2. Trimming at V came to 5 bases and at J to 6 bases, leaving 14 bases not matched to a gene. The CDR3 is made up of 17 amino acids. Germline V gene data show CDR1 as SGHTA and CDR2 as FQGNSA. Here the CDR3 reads CASSGWVGGRAGNEQFF. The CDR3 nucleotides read TGTGCCAGCAGCGGGTGGGTTGGCGGGAGGGCCGGCAATGAGCAGTTCTTC.

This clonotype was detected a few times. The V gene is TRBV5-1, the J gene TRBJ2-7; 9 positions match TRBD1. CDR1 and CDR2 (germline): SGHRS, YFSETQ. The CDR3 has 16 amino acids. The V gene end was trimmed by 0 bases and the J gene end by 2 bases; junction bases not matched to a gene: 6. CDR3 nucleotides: TGCGCCAGCAGCTTGGATGGACAGGGGAGTACCTACGAGCAGTACTTC. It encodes CASSLDGQGSTYEQYF.

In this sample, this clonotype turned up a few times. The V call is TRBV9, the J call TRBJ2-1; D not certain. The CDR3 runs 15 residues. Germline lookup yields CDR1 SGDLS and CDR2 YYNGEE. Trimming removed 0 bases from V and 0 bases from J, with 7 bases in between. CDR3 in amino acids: CASSVETGSYNEQFF. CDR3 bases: TGTGCCAGCAGCGTAGAAACGGGCTCCTACAATGAGCAGTTCTTC. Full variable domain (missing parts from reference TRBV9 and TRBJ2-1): DSGVTQTPKHLITATGQRVTLRCSPRSGDLSVYWYQQSLDQGLQFLIQYYNGEERAKGNILERFSAQQFPDLHSELNLSSLELGDSALYFCASSVETGSYNEQFFGPGTRLTVL.

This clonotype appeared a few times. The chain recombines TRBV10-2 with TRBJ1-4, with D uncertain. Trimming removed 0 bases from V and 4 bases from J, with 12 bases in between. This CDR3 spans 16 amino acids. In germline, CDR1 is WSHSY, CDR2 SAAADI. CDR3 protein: CASSESLGRRNEKLFF. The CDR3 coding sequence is TGCGCCAGCAGTGAGTCGTTGGGCAGGCGTAATGAAAAACTGTTTTTT.

The CDR3 spells CASSQTLSEQFF. The CDR3, as DNA: TGCGCCAGCAGCCAAACGCTAAGTGAGCAGTTCTTC. The chain uses TRBV4-3 and TRBJ2-1; D is unclear. The V and J ends lost 2 bases and 9 bases respectively, with 8 bases between them. The germline V gene has CDR1 LGHNA and CDR2 YSLEER. The CDR3 runs to 12 residues.

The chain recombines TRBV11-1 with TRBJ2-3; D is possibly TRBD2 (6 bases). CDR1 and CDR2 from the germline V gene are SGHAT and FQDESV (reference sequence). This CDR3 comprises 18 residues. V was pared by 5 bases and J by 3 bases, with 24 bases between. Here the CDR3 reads CASSPTPLLAGRTDTQYF. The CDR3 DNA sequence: TGTGCCAGCAGCCCCACCCCCCTTCTCGCGGGAAGAACAGATACGCAGTATTTT.

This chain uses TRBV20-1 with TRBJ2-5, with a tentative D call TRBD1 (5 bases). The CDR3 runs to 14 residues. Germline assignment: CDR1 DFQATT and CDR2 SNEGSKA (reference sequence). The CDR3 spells CSSRAGASKETQYF. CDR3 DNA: TGCAGCTCCAGGGCCGGCGCCTCCAAAGAGACCCAGTACTTC.